This TCR beta chain was identified during a study of OX40 agonist ivuxolimab in advanced cancers. Study-level background: Ivuxolimab was an agonistic, fully human IgG2 monoclonal antibody directed against OX40 (CD134), a costimulatory receptor. A male proportion of approximately 83% and a mean age of about 60 years, ranging from 23 to 79, were recorded for the dose-escalation cohort. Patients were allowed to have had prior anti-PD-1, anti-PD-L1 or anti-CTLA-4 therapy, and 30% to 40% of the dose-escalation patients had previously received checkpoint inhibitors. The purpose of peripheral TCRbeta sequencing was to test whether ivuxolimab changed TCR sequence diversity and led to clonal T-cell expansion. Of the approximately 50 dose-escalation patients, hepatocellular carcinoma was present in around 19, melanoma in approximately 15, renal cell carcinoma in 9 and head and neck cancer in 9. The paper reports the monotherapy dose-escalation portion (N = 52 patients) of the phase I ivuxolimab trial. Intravenous ivuxolimab was administered to patients every 2 weeks at six dose levels: 0.01, 0.1, 0.3, 1.5, 3 and 10 mg/kg. Partial responses occurred in three dose-escalation patients, of whom one had hepatocellular carcinoma and two had cutaneous melanoma. Broad study findings and their caveats: After ivuxolimab, more expanded clones were found on average in CD8+ T cells than in CD4+ T cells. Clonal expansion of both CD4+ and CD8+ blood T cells was observed from baseline to week 6 at doses 0.1 to 3.0 mg/kg. In the 0.1-3.0 mg/kg groups, partial responders were among the patients with the lowest normalized peripheral clonal expansion, particularly in CD8+ T cells. Low levels of normalized T-cell clonal expansion were also seen in some patients who did not respond. The antigen specificity of the clonally expanded peripheral T cells was not determined.

The trial excluded patients who had a history of autoimmune disease or were on systemic immunosuppression. Peripheral blood for TCR sequencing was collected from all dose cohorts at baseline, on cycle 4 day 1, and on cycle 7 day 1. The samples were taken from a phase I, first-in-human, multicenter, open-label dose-escalation trial of ivuxolimab. Adults with locally advanced or metastatic head and neck squamous cell, hepatocellular, melanoma or renal cell carcinoma were enrolled in the trial. Before TCR sequencing, CD4+ and CD8+ T cells were separately sorted from peripheral blood. For sequencing of the TCRbeta CDR3 region, genomic DNA was extracted from the sorted cells. TCRbeta CDR3 regions were sequenced using the immunoSEQ Assay. In its TCRdb copy, this immuneACCESS table keeps in-frame sequences only and misses some clones. Where compared with another copy, unresolved V genes explain less than half of these, and the others have no known cause. The table for this sample lists approximately 61,000 clones; around 80% of them were counted only once. Approximately 2% of the sample comes from the top ten.

The CDR3 goes from the cysteine to the phenylalanine over 12 residues. Only CDR3 DNA remains: 36 bases, in frame from the first base. For CDR1 and CDR2, the germline V gene lists SGHTA and FQGNSA. Note on this clone: Its antigen target is currently unknown. A read error may produce the germline difference seen at one junction end.

The sample here was CD4+ or CD8+ T cells sorted from blood, taken in a trial of the OX40 agonist ivuxolimab. The sequence joins TRBV7-2 to TRBJ2-7; TRBD1 lines up with 7 middle nucleotides. This clonotype was sampled from an adult with an advanced solid tumor such as melanoma, head and neck, liver or kidney cancer. The encoded CDR3 is CASRGSGTDVRF. Here is the DNA: TGTGCCAGCAGGGGTTCCGGGACAGACGTACGGTTC.